The 26 T cell receptor beta chains below come from one sample, sequenced in a study of blood T cell repertoires in COVID-19. Measured with immunoSEQ multiplex PCR; TCRdb has only the in-frame clones, and not every one. The top ten hold about 10% of the sample, which has about 180,000 clones, around 80% seen once. Source material: peripheral blood. Receptors were obtained from a woman aged 80 or over with COVID-19, enrolled during active disease.

The chain combines TRBV25-1 with TRBJ2-7, with 7 bases fitting TRBD2. There are 13 residues in the CDR3. In germline, CDR1 is MGHDK, CDR2 SYGVNS. Trimming removed 6 bases from V and 4 bases from J; junction bases left unmatched: 6. CDR3 coding DNA: TGTGCCAGCAGGATGGGGGGGTCTTACGAGCAGTACTTC. This translates into CASRMGGSYEQYF.

This chain connects TRBV5-1 to TRBJ2-3; 8 bases are a match to TRBD2. The CDR3 is 14 residues long. CDR1 and CDR2 from the germline V gene are SGHRS and YFSETQ. The J segment lost 1 base and the V segment lost 4 bases, leaving 2 bases of the junction unmatched. CDR3 loop: CASSEAGGTDTQYF. The CDR3 region has the DNA TGCGCCAGCAGCGAAGCGGGGGGCACAGATACGCAGTATTTT.

The chain recombines TRBV6-5 with TRBJ1-1, with D possibly TRBD1 on 5 matching bases. The germline V and J ends were trimmed by 3 bases and 5 bases, with 19 bases remaining between them. Germline-derived CDR1 and CDR2 are MNHEY and SVGAGI. The CDR3 has 16 residues. The CDR3 region is CASSYRAGRGKTEAFF. The CDR3 DNA reads TGTGCCAGCAGTTATAGGGCGGGGCGGGGGAAAACTGAAGCTTTCTTT.

This clone was seen a single time. The chain's CDR3 is CASTGTSANTGELFF. The CDR3 nucleotides read TGTGCCAGCACGGGGACTAGCGCCAACACCGGGGAGCTGTTTTTT. V is TRBV2 and J is TRBJ2-2; 10 nucleotides match TRBD2. Unmatched junction bases numbered 4, after V lost 7 bases and J lost 2 bases. The germline V gene encodes CDR1 SNHLY and CDR2 FYNNEI. CDR3 length equals 15 residues. Drawing the rest from reference TRBV2 and TRBJ2-2, the complete variable domain is EPEVTQTPSHQVTQMGQEVILRCVPISNHLYFYWYRQILGQKVEFLVSFYNNEISEKSEIFDDQFSVERPDGSNFTLKIRSTKLEDSAMYFCASTGTSANTGELFFGEGSRLTVL.

This rearrangement joins TRBV7-2 to TRBJ1-5; 9 positions match TRBD1. Germline loops: CDR1 SGHTA, CDR2 FQGNSA. The junction had 12 bases not matched to a gene; V was cut back by 7 bases and J by 5 bases. The CDR3 extends over 16 amino acids. The CDR3 here is CASTLGGQGSHQPQHF. CDR3 bases: TGTGCCAGCACCCTGGGAGGACAGGGGTCCCATCAGCCCCAGCATTTT.

The chain is built from TRBV11-2 and TRBJ2-3; perhaps TRBD2 as D (6 bases). CDR1 SGHAT and CDR2 FQNNGV come from the germline V gene. V lost 2 bases and J lost 4, with 7 bases in between. The CDR3 is made up of 13 amino acids. The CDR3 DNA reads as TGTGCCAGCAGCTTACCTAGCGCAGATACGCAGTATTTT. Protein sequence: CASSLPSADTQYF.

This chain links TRBV28 with TRBJ2-3, with D possibly matching TRBD2 (7 bases). V shed 2 bases and J shed 1 base, with 10 bases lying between them. The CDR3 spans 15 residues. Germline CDR1 and CDR2: MDHEN and SYDVKM. The CDR3 loop is CASSLPGGGTDTQYF. CDR3 bases: TGTGCCAGCAGTTTACCGGGGGGCGGCACAGATACGCAGTATTTT.

This chain connects TRBV2 to TRBJ1-3; tentative D call: TRBD1 (5 bases). Per germline, CDR1 SNHLY and CDR2 FYNNEI. The CDR3 extends over 15 amino acids. Between the trimmed V and J ends, which lost 3 bases and 4 bases, there was a span of 13 bases. CDR3 sequence reads: CASSDPRTSGNTIYF. The DNA of the CDR3 is TGTGCCAGCAGTGATCCCCGGACATCCGGAAACACCATATATTTT.

V usage is TRBV19 and J usage is TRBJ1-1; 8 bases map to TRBD1. Trimming at V came to 5 bases and at J to 7 bases, leaving 9 bases not matched to a gene. Germline-derived CDR1 and CDR2 are LNHDA and SQIVND (reference sequence). The CDR3 totals 14 residues. Here the CDR3 reads CASSPPGQVLEAFF. The CDR3 DNA sequence: TGTGCCAGTAGTCCCCCGGGACAGGTTCTTGAAGCTTTCTTT.

The chain carries TRBV29-1 and TRBJ2-5; the match to TRBD1 covers 7 bases. The J segment lost 2 bases and the V segment lost 4 bases, leaving 7 bases of the junction unmatched. The CDR3 has 14 residues. Germline CDR1 SQVTM, CDR2 ANQGSEA. CDR3 sequence reads: CSVVVTGRQETQYF. In DNA, the CDR3 is TGCAGCGTTGTGGTGACAGGGAGACAAGAGACCCAGTACTTC.

The V and J genes are TRBV7-6 and TRBJ1-5; 10 positions match TRBD1. J was trimmed by 4 bases and V by 1 base; bases with no gene match: 4. From germline, CDR1 is SGHVS and CDR2 FNYEAQ. The CDR3 runs 16 residues. For the CDR3, the DNA is TGTGCCAGCAGCTTAGGGGACAGGGGACCAAATCAGCCCCAGCATTTT. Residues: CASSLGDRGPNQPQHF.

V and J are TRBV29-1 and TRBJ2-3; TRBD1 aligns across 11 bases. V was clipped by 7 bases and J by 3 bases; unmatched bases: 6. This CDR3 is built from 14 residues. Germline CDR1 is SQVTM and CDR2 is ANQGSEA. The chain's CDR3 is CSAGQGAWTDTQYF. DNA of the CDR3: TGCAGCGCCGGACAGGGGGCTTGGACAGATACGCAGTATTTT.

The chain links TRBV7-9 to TRBJ1-1; D is perhaps TRBD1 (5 bases). V dropped 7 bases and J dropped 5 bases, with 17 bases sitting between them. This CDR3 is 14 amino acids long. Germline V gives CDR1 SEHNR, CDR2 FQNEAQ (reference sequence). CDR3 in amino acids: CASTGGGIKTEAFF. DNA of the CDR3: TGTGCCAGCACCGGCGGGGGGATAAAAACTGAAGCTTTCTTT.

This clone was recorded once. The rearrangement links TRBV7-9 to TRBJ2-5; tentative D call: TRBD1 (6 bases). The CDR3 covers 14 residues. Trimming left V 5 bases short and J 5 bases short, with 15 bases between. Germline values: CDR1 SEHNR, CDR2 FQNEAQ (reference sequence). The CDR3 spells CASSPPIRGETQYF. The DNA of the CDR3 is TGTGCCAGCAGCCCGCCGATCAGGGGCGAGACCCAGTACTTC.

This clone was found a few times. The chain combines TRBV5-1 with TRBJ2-5; 16 bases are a match to TRBD2. The V and J ends lost 2 bases and 3 bases, in that order; junction bases with no gene match: 7. The CDR3 loop spans 18 amino acids. CDR1 SGHRS and CDR2 YFSETQ come from the germline V gene. In DNA form, the CDR3 reads TGCGCCAGCAGCTTCGGGACTAGCGGGAGGGCCGGGGAAGAGACCCAGTACTTC. It yields the protein CASSFGTSGRAGEETQYF.

V gene TRBV11-3 combines with J gene TRBJ2-3; 8 bases line up with TRBD1. From germline, CDR1 is SGHNT and CDR2 YENEEA. The CDR3 extends over 18 amino acids. The junction had 13 bases not matched to a gene; V was cut back by 3 bases and J by 2 bases. The CDR3 DNA reads as TGTGCCAGCAGCTTGGGTGACAGGGGCAACTTAAACACAGATACGCAGTATTTT. It translates to CASSLGDRGNLNTDTQYF.

The sample holds one count of this clone. The rearrangement links TRBV27 to TRBJ2-5; 11 bases align to TRBD2. Germline loops: CDR1 MNHEY, CDR2 SMNVEV (reference sequence). V trimming: 5 bases; J trimming: 5 bases; junction bases outside the gene matches: 7. The length of the CDR3 is 15 residues. The chain's CDR3 is CASSPIAGGPETQYF. CDR3 sequence (DNA): TGTGCCAGCAGTCCGATAGCGGGAGGGCCGGAGACCCAGTACTTC.

The J gene is TRBJ1-1, the V gene TRBV3-1 (or the pseudogene TRBV3-2); D is unclear. Between the trimmed V and J ends, which lost 1 base and 0 bases, there was a span of 6 bases. The CDR3 extends over 14 amino acids. From germline, CDR1 is LGHDT and CDR2 YNNKEL (reference sequence). CDR3 region: CASSQGNLNTEAFF. In nucleotides, the CDR3 is TGTGCCAGCAGCCAAGGTAACTTGAACACTGAAGCTTTCTTT.

The V and J genes are TRBV7-9 and TRBJ2-1; 13 nucleotides line up with TRBD2. In germline, CDR1 is SEHNR, CDR2 FQNEAQ (reference sequence). This CDR3 has 16 residues. J was trimmed by 5 bases and V by 5 bases; bases with no gene match: 6. DNA of the CDR3: TGTGCCAGCAGCCCCCGACTAGCGGGAGGTGACAATGAGCAGTTCTTC. This codes for CASSPRLAGGDNEQFF.

The genes are TRBV27 and TRBJ1-1, with D perhaps TRBD1 (6 bases). There are 14 residues in the CDR3. Germline CDR1 MNHEY, CDR2 SMNVEV (reference sequence). With 3 bases removed from V and 4 bases from J, the gap between germline ends came to 12 bases. The CDR3 nucleotides are TGTGCCAGCAGTTTCCGTACAGGGATCACTGAAGCTTTCTTT. It encodes CASSFRTGITEAFF.

The chain is built from TRBV28 and TRBJ2-7; 8 positions match TRBD2. From germline, CDR1 is MDHEN and CDR2 SYDVKM. V lost 2 bases and J lost 0; bases outside the gene matches: 3. This CDR3 region has 15 residues. CDR3 sequence (DNA): TGTGCCAGCAGTTTAGTAGCGGGGAGCTCCTACGAGCAGTACTTC. Encoded protein: CASSLVAGSSYEQYF.

This clone was observed once. J is TRBJ1-1 and V is TRBV2; D not certain. Trimming removed 1 base from V and 4 bases from J, with 10 bases in between. Germline CDR1 SNHLY, CDR2 FYNNEI. CDR3 length: 14 residues. CDR3 nucleotide sequence: TGTGCCAGCAGTGAAGGAGGCGGGGTCACTGAAGCTTTCTTT. Translating it yields CASSEGGGVTEAFF. The full variable domain, with the rest looked up from reference TRBV2 and TRBJ1-1, is EPEVTQTPSHQVTQMGQEVILRCVPISNHLYFYWYRQILGQKVEFLVSFYNNEISEKSEIFDDQFSVERPDGSNFTLKIRSTKLEDSAMYFCASSEGGGVTEAFFGQGTRLTVV.

The rearrangement links TRBV24-1 to TRBJ2-2; 8 bases map to TRBD2. V lost 0 bases to trimming and J lost 6 bases; unmatched junction nucleotides: 2. The CDR3 is 15 amino acids. Germline V gene data show CDR1 as KGHDR and CDR2 as SFDVKD. The CDR3 is CATSDLAGGAGELFF. The DNA of the CDR3 is TGTGCCACCAGTGATTTGGCGGGAGGAGCCGGGGAGCTGTTTTTT.

This clone was found a few times. V gene TRBV28 combines with J gene TRBJ1-4; 7 bases line up with TRBD1. V shed 2 bases, J shed 4 bases, and the junction held 4 bases outside the gene matches. This CDR3 is 15 amino acids long. CDR1 is MDHEN, CDR2 SYDVKM, per germline. DNA for the CDR3: TGTGCCAGCAGTTTAGTGGACAGGCGTAATGAAAAACTGTTTTTT. Translating it yields CASSLVDRRNEKLFF.

This clone was counted only a few times. J is TRBJ2-1 and V is TRBV15; 9 nucleotides agree with TRBD1. Germline values: CDR1 LNHNV, CDR2 YYDKDF (reference sequence). This CDR3 region has 15 residues. Losses at the gene ends were 5 bases for V and 7 bases for J; bases not matched to a gene: 9. CDR3 loop: CATSATGGGINEQFF. The CDR3 nucleotides are TGTGCCACCAGCGCCACAGGGGGCGGGATAAATGAGCAGTTCTTC.

This clone was observed a handful of times. This sequence joins TRBV21-1 and TRBJ1-2. TRBV21-1 is reported as a pseudogene. This CDR3 comprises 17 residues. For the CDR3, the DNA is TGTGCCAGCAGCAAGGGTGGGAGGGCAAACCTTAACTATGGCTACACCTTC. Its translation: CASSKGGRANLNYGYTF.